This T cell receptor beta chain was captured in a study of blood T cell repertoires in COVID-19. As handled by the study authors: For nucleated cells, counts were estimated from reference gene primer amplification. Data came from immunoSEQ multiplex PCR; TCRdb stores just in-frame clones and leaves some out. V and J calls and clone size are copied from that table; D and trimming were computed from the DNA. The table has about 43,000 clones, about nine tenths seen once. This CDR3 comprises 15 residues. Source material: peripheral blood. The V and J genes are TRBV12-2 and TRBJ2-1; TRBD2 is the table's D call, not checked against the DNA. TRBV12-2 is an annotated pseudogene. This sequence originates from an elderly woman with active COVID-19. CDR3 loop: CASRLGAGTINEQFF. The DNA of the CDR3 is TGTGCAAGTCGCTTAGGAGCCGGGACTATAAATGAGCAGTTCTTC.